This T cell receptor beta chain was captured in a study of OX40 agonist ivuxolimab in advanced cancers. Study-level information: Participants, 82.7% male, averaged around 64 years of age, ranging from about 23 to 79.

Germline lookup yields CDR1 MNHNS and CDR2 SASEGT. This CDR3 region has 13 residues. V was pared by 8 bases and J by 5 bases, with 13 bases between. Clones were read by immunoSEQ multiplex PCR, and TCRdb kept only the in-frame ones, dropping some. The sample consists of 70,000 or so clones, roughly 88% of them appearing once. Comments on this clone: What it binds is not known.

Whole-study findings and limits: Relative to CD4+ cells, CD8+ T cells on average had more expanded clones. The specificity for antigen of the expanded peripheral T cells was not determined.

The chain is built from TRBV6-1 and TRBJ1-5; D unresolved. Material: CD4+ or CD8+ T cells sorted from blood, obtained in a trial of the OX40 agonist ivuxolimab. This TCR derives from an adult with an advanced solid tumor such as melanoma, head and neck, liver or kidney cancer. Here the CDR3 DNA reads TGTGCCAGCCGGCGAGGGCTCGATCAGCCCCAGCATTTT. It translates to CASRRGLDQPQHF.